This T cell receptor (beta chain) was identified during a study of blood T cells in healthy people across ages. Worth noting for this clonotype: Its antigen remains unidentified.

The donors, healthy Caucasians from Russia, were aged roughly 6 to 100. Study-wide results and caveats: Possibly, changes in expanded clonotypes were confounded because donor CMV status was unknown.

CDR3 length: 14 amino acids. The V and J ends lost 6 bases and 7 bases, in that order; junction bases with no gene match: 10. A second PCR of roughly 6 to 12 cycles used a sample-barcoded 5' primer and a J-beta primer mix. Each CDR3 protein is one row after TCRdb ran MiXCR on the 5' RACE reads. The profile covers about 1,800,000 distinct CDR3 sequences, with approximately 28% appearing a single time and 7.7% taken by the ten largest. Sequenced material: blood. The clonotype was recovered from a woman aged 25-40 years in good health. This sequence joins TRBV12-3 or TRBV12-4 and TRBJ2-7; 9 positions agree with TRBD1. CDR3 DNA sequence: TGTGCCAGCAGACAGGGGGCGGGCAACAATGAGCAGTACTTC. As protein: CASRQGAGNNEQYF.